These 20 T cell receptor beta chains were all obtained from the same sample, sequenced in a study of vaccination and CD4 T cells after COVID-19 (dated by TCRdb to between 2021 and 2024). Libraries were prepared through PCR. Sequencing was performed on an Illumina iSeq 100. TCR sequencing of DNA from cultured CD4+ T cells used the Oncomine TCR Beta short-read assay at the Johns Hopkins FTIC core. TCRdb reran the public reads through fastp at Q25 and MiXCR, keeping productive beta chains. CDR3 protein sequences are deduplicated, and each keeps its most common genes and DNA. The table for this sample lists 13,000 or so distinct CDR3 sequences; approximately 60% of them were counted only once. The top ten hold around 12% of the sample. The treatment or condition label, read with the paper, signifies: approximately 10-day PBMC culture with coronavirus spike peptide pools or control peptides (ViraFEST assay).

No antigen has been identified for these receptors. Sequenced material: CD4+ T cells from blood, cultured in vitro. These receptors all stem from a human donor who had recovered from COVID-19.

V is TRBV19 and J is TRBJ1-5; 11 nucleotides line up with TRBD1. Germline assignment: CDR1 LNHDA and CDR2 SQIVND (reference sequence). The trim removed 3 bases at V and 2 bases at J, leaving 3 bases unmatched. The CDR3 loop spans 16 amino acids. The CDR3 spells CASSIRDRGGNQPQHF. The CDR3 DNA reads as TGTGCCAGTAGTATCCGGGACAGGGGGGGCAATCAGCCCCAGCATTTT. The whole variable domain, filled in from reference TRBV19 and TRBJ1-5, reads DGGITQSPKYLFRKEGQNVTLSCEQNLNHDAMYWYRQDPGQGLRLIYYSQIVNDFQKGDIAEGYSVSREKKESFPLTVTSAQKNPTAFYLCASSIRDRGGNQPQHFGDGTRLSIL.

The chain employs TRBV18 and TRBJ2-3; D is uncertain. The V gene's germline CDR1 is KGHSH and CDR2 LQKENI. The CDR3 runs 14 residues. The V and J ends lost 3 bases and 4 bases respectively, with 11 bases between them. The CDR3 region has the DNA TGTGCCAGCTCACCGCGGCCCCCCCCAGATACGCAGTATTTT. Protein: CASSPRPPPDTQYF.

This chain links TRBV5-1 with TRBJ2-7; 8 nucleotides match TRBD1. Germline CDR1 reads SGHRS; CDR2 reads YFSETQ. The CDR3 runs to 15 residues. V trimming: 4 bases; J trimming: 5 bases; junction bases outside the gene matches: 11. CDR3: CASSLIGQGADEQYF. The CDR3 nucleotides read TGCGCCAGCAGCCTCATCGGTCAGGGGGCCGACGAGCAGTACTTC.

This chain connects TRBV7-2 to TRBJ1-2; D is unresolved. Germline assignment: CDR1 SGHTA and CDR2 FQGNSA. Trimming pared 5 bases from V and 5 bases from J, leaving 6 bases between. CDR3 length equals 11 residues. The CDR3 nucleotides are TGTGCCAGCAGCCCGAGTTATGGCTACACCTTC. This encodes CASSPSYGYTF.

This clonotype was recorded once. The chain has TRBV10-3 and TRBJ2-3, with 7 bases identical to TRBD1. The trim removed 7 bases at V and 6 bases at J, leaving 10 bases unmatched. The CDR3 has 14 residues. The germline V gene has CDR1 ENHRY and CDR2 SYGVKD. CDR3 region: CAIMRTGPEDTQYF. For the CDR3, the DNA is TGTGCCATCATGAGGACAGGTCCTGAGGATACGCAGTATTTT.

This clonotype has only a few counts. This chain joins TRBV6-1 and TRBJ2-1; D is ambiguous. This CDR3 is 11 amino acids long. Germline loops: CDR1 MNHNS, CDR2 SASEGT. V was shortened by 7 bases and J by 15 bases, with 16 bases between the two germline ends. DNA for the CDR3: TGTGCCAGCACTCCTGAGCCCAGGAGGTTCTTC. Translation: CASTPEPRRFF.

This clonotype was observed a single time. V usage is TRBV7-2 and J usage is TRBJ2-7; 7 nucleotides align to TRBD2. The CDR3 runs 16 residues. V lost 1 base and J lost 4; bases outside the gene matches: 10. Germline V lookup: CDR1 SGHTA, CDR2 FQGNSA. CDR3 sequence reads: CASSLGGPGLGYEQYF. The CDR3 DNA reads TGTGCCAGCAGCTTAGGAGGTCCCGGACTAGGGTACGAGCAGTACTTC.

This chain uses TRBV5-4 with TRBJ2-5; 8 bases are a match to TRBD2. The CDR3 runs 17 residues. CDR1 and CDR2 from the germline V gene are SGHNT and YYREEE (reference sequence). Trimming took 0 bases from V and 5 from J; bases not matched to a gene: 12. Here the CDR3 reads CASSLAWGAGVSETQYF. Written as DNA, the CDR3 is TGTGCCAGCAGCTTGGCCTGGGGAGCGGGAGTAAGTGAGACCCAGTACTTC.

This clonotype was counted only a few times. The V call is TRBV5-1, the J call TRBJ2-2; TRBD2 aligns across 13 bases. The J segment lost 2 bases and the V segment lost 5 bases, leaving 0 bases of the junction unmatched. The CDR3 sequence is 15 residues long. Germline lookup yields CDR1 SGHRS and CDR2 YFSETQ. CDR3 DNA sequence: TGCGCCAGCAGGGGACTAGCGGGAAACACCGGGGAGCTGTTTTTT. Translated: CASRGLAGNTGELFF.

J is TRBJ1-6 and V is TRBV5-5; 7 bases fit TRBD1. The CDR3 has 16 amino acids. With V trimmed by 4 bases and J by 5 bases, 9 bases remained unmatched. CDR1 SGHKS and CDR2 YYEKEE come from the germline V gene (reference sequence). In nucleotides, the CDR3 is TGTGCCAGCAGCCTCAACTTCGGGACAGATAATTCACCCCTCCACTTT. This codes for CASSLNFGTDNSPLHF.

This sequence joins TRBV4-3 and TRBJ2-2; D is unresolved. Germline V gene sequence: CDR1 LGHNA, CDR2 YSLEER. The CDR3 is 14 amino acids. The V end was cut by 0 bases, the J end by 0 bases, with 2 bases between. CDR3 sequence: CASSQDPNTGELFF. The CDR3 DNA follows: TGCGCCAGCAGCCAAGATCCGAACACCGGGGAGCTGTTTTTT.

This clonotype was seen a handful of times. V and J are TRBV7-3 and TRBJ2-7, with D perhaps matching TRBD1 (5 bases). This CDR3 has 15 residues. The V gene lost 3 bases and the J gene lost 2 bases, with 14 bases spanning the gap. Germline V gene data show CDR1 as SGHTA and CDR2 as FQGTGA. The CDR3 nucleotides are TGTGCCAGCAGCTTCAAATCTGGACAAGCCTACGAGCAGTACTTC. Translation gives CASSFKSGQAYEQYF.

The CDR3 DNA reads TGTGCCAGCAGGGGACTAGCGGGAGTAGAGACCCAGTACTTC. Protein sequence: CASRGLAGVETQYF. The chain links TRBV2 to TRBJ2-5; 14 bases match TRBD2. CDR3 length: 14 amino acids. CDR1 is SNHLY, CDR2 FYNNEI, per germline. The junction had 1 base not matched to a gene; V was cut back by 6 bases and J by 4 bases.

This CDR3 is CASSRDRAGAGANVLTF. Written as DNA, the CDR3 is TGTGCCAGCAGTAGGGACAGGGCAGGAGCTGGGGCCAACGTCCTGACTTTC. The chain combines TRBV7-3 with TRBJ2-6, with 9 bases that match TRBD1. The CDR3 sequence is 17 residues long. V lost 6 bases, J lost 2 bases, and 8 bases stayed unmatched. In germline, CDR1 is SGHTA, CDR2 FQGTGA. Using reference TRBV7-3 and TRBJ2-6 for the parts outside the CDR3, the full variable domain is GAGVSQTPSNKVTEKGKYVELRCDPISGHTALYWYRQSLGQGPEFLIYFQGTGAADDSGLPNDRFFAVRPEGSVSTLKIQRTERGDSAVYLCASSRDRAGAGANVLTFGAGSRLTVL.

The rearrangement joins TRBV28 to TRBJ2-2, with TRBD1 as a possible D gene (6 bases). V gave up 5 bases and J gave up 6 bases, with 10 bases separating them. The CDR3 is 13 residues long. Per germline, CDR1 MDHEN and CDR2 SYDVKM. The CDR3 DNA sequence: TGTGCCAGCAGTAACAGGGTCCCCGGGGAGCTGTTTTTT. Protein sequence: CASSNRVPGELFF.

The rearrangement uses TRBV24-1 and TRBJ2-7; tentatively, D is TRBD1 (5 bases). V shed 4 bases and J shed 4 bases, with 10 bases lying between them. This CDR3 spans 13 amino acids. From germline, CDR1 is KGHDR and CDR2 SFDVKD. The CDR3 region has the DNA TGTGCCACCAGTGAACCAGGGTCGTACGAGCAGTACTTC. Its translation: CATSEPGSYEQYF.

The CDR3 reads CASSSPNTEAFF. Written as DNA, the CDR3 is TGTGCCAGCAGTTCCCCGAACACTGAAGCTTTCTTT. The chain carries TRBV6-5 and TRBJ1-1; D gene unclear. Trimming removed 4 bases at V and 1 base at J, with 4 bases between. Germline values: CDR1 MNHEY, CDR2 SVGAGI. The CDR3 runs to 12 residues.

The chain has TRBV6-1 and TRBJ1-6; 8 bases match TRBD1. Looked up from germline, CDR1 is MNHNS and CDR2 is SASEGT. The ends lost 6 bases at V and 8 bases at J; junction bases unmatched: 6. The CDR3 spans 14 residues. CDR3 region: CASRRTGFDSPLHF. The CDR3 nucleotides are TGTGCCAGCAGACGGACAGGGTTCGATTCACCCCTCCACTTT.

In its sample, this clonotype was seen once. DNA of the CDR3: TGTGCCAGCGCCGGTCAGGTTGGCCTAGGGGAGCAGTACTTC. This sequence encodes CASAGQVGLGEQYF. J is TRBJ2-7 and V is TRBV2; D ambiguous. Between the trimmed V and J ends, which lost 8 bases and 7 bases, there was a span of 21 bases. CDR3 length equals 14 residues. Germline CDR1 is SNHLY and CDR2 is FYNNEI.

The rearrangement joins TRBV10-3 to TRBJ1-6; tentative D call: TRBD1 (5 bases). Trimming took off 7 bases at V and 4 bases at J, with 11 bases between the two ends. Per germline, CDR1 ENHRY and CDR2 SYGVKD. This CDR3 is 14 amino acids long. The DNA of the CDR3 is TGTGCCATCACCTCTGACAGTTATAATTCACCCCTCCACTTT. Encoded protein: CAITSDSYNSPLHF.